The 9 T cell receptor beta chains below all came from one sample that was sequenced in a study of blood T cell repertoires in COVID-19 (dated by TCRdb to about 2020). The method was the immunoSEQ multiplex PCR assay. TCRdb holds this immuneACCESS table with in-frame rearrangements only. Some clones are missing; in checked studies, unresolved V genes explain under half, and the rest has no known cause. The sample contains more than 150,000 clones, approximately 80% of them found a single time. The ten largest clones represent roughly 6.3% of the sample. The source material was peripheral blood. The receptors here all came from a human donor in a cohort sampled during active COVID-19.

This chain links TRBV10-3 with TRBJ1-6, with 8 bases lining up with TRBD1. CDR1 and CDR2 (germline): ENHRY, SYGVKD. The CDR3 has 16 amino acids. With V trimmed by 2 bases and J by 6 bases, 6 bases remained unmatched. CDR3 loop: CAISETGGGPNSPLHF. As DNA, the CDR3 is TGTGCCATCAGTGAGACAGGGGGAGGACCTAATTCACCCCTCCACTTT.

The chain uses TRBV4-1 and TRBJ1-1; tentative D call: TRBD1 (6 bases). Trimming shortened V by 4 bases and J by 4 bases, and 16 bases separated the two germline ends. The CDR3 consists of 15 residues. Germline values: CDR1 MGHRA, CDR2 YSYEKL. CDR3 loop: CASSPGGARGTEAFF. The CDR3 DNA follows: TGCGCCAGCAGCCCGGGGGGGGCTAGGGGCACTGAAGCTTTCTTT.

The chain recombines TRBV9 with TRBJ1-1, with TRBD1 as a possible D gene (6 bases). V lost 4 bases and J 8 bases, leaving 21 bases between the germline ends. The CDR3 is 15 amino acids. The germline CDR1 and CDR2 sequences are SGDLS and YYNGEE. The CDR3 DNA is TGTGCCAGCAGCTCCTCAGGGGCGCTCCCTATGGAAGCTTTCTTT. Its protein product is CASSSSGALPMEAFF.

The chain couples TRBV18 to TRBJ2-5; 7 bases align to TRBD2. The CDR3 is 13 amino acids. With 5 bases clipped from V and 2 bases from J, the junction kept 2 bases outside the gene matches. Germline V lookup: CDR1 KGHSH, CDR2 LQKENI. The CDR3 here is CASSVGGQETQYF. In DNA, the CDR3 is TGTGCCAGCTCAGTCGGGGGGCAAGAGACCCAGTACTTC.

V is TRBV7-6 and J is TRBJ2-7, with TRBD2 matching over 8 bases. The CDR3 has 13 amino acids. In germline, CDR1 is SGHVS, CDR2 FNYEAQ. V gave up 2 bases and J gave up 5 bases; unmatched junction bases: 2. As DNA, the CDR3 is TGTGCCAGCAGCTTAACTAGCGGCCACGAGCAGTACTTC. This encodes CASSLTSGHEQYF.

V usage is TRBV2 and J usage is TRBJ1-1, with TRBD1 matching 7 bases. The CDR3 has 14 amino acids. V dropped 5 bases and J dropped 4; count of bases not matched to a gene: 7. Germline V lookup: CDR1 SNHLY, CDR2 FYNNEI. The CDR3 spells CASSTRGASTEAFF. As DNA, the CDR3 is TGTGCCAGCAGTACCAGGGGGGCGAGCACTGAAGCTTTCTTT.

The rearrangement links TRBV4-1 to TRBJ2-7; D perhaps matches TRBD2 (5 bases). The V gene's germline CDR1 is MGHRA and CDR2 YSYEKL. The V gene lost 0 bases and the J gene lost 1 base, with 10 bases spanning the gap. CDR3 length: 15 residues. The CDR3 loop is CASSQEVRDSYEQYF. The CDR3, as DNA: TGCGCCAGCAGCCAAGAGGTTCGGGATTCCTACGAGCAGTACTTC.

This chain uses TRBV7-9 with TRBJ2-1, with a weak D call TRBD2 (6 bases). The CDR3 sequence is 13 residues long. V lost 4 bases, J lost 11 bases, and 15 bases lay in between. CDR1 is SEHNR, CDR2 FQNEAQ, per germline (reference sequence). CDR3 protein: CASSSRWLAKQFF. CDR3 sequence (DNA): TGTGCCAGCAGCTCGCGTTGGCTAGCGAAGCAGTTCTTC.

The rearrangement joins TRBV6-5 to TRBJ2-7; D gene ambiguous. V lost 9 bases and J lost 3, with 12 bases in between. CDR1 and CDR2 (germline): MNHEY, SVGAGI. The CDR3 is made up of 12 amino acids. The CDR3 nucleotides read TGTGCCAGTGGCACCGGAGTCTACGAGCAGTACTTC. It yields the protein CASGTGVYEQYF.